A single sample is the source of the 19 T cell receptor beta chains below, sequenced in a study of shared T cell receptors in the human thymus (dated by TCRdb to the early 2020s). Libraries came from the immunoSEQ multiplex PCR assay. TCRdb mirrors the immuneACCESS table, restricted to in-frame sequences. Some clones are absent from its copies; in checked studies, under half trace to an unresolved V gene, and the reason for the others is unknown. The sample includes about 660,000 clones, with roughly 88% observed a single time. The ten largest clones add up to over 0.008% of the sample. This same sample was also taken into another study, of human thymus T cells.

What was sequenced was thymocytes. Receptors were obtained from a boy less than two years old with a congenital heart defect. Donor details come from another sample of the same person, matched by shared clones.

The V call is TRBV11-1, the J call TRBJ2-2, with TRBD2 matching over 7 bases. The CDR3 has 18 residues. Germline CDR1 SGHAT, CDR2 FQDESV (reference sequence). Trimming cost V 1 base and J 1 base; bases outside gene matches: 9. The CDR3 here is CASSLGPSGELNTGELFF. The CDR3 region has the DNA TGTGCCAGCAGCTTAGGCCCGAGCGGGGAATTGAACACCGGGGAGCTGTTTTTT.

The chain employs TRBV13 and TRBJ2-1; 9 nucleotides match TRBD2. The germline CDR1 and CDR2 sequences are PRHDT and FYEKMQ (reference sequence). V dropped 7 bases and J dropped 3; count of bases not matched to a gene: 10. The CDR3 extends over 16 amino acids. CDR3 residues: CASIIRGTSFYNEQFF. The CDR3 bases are TGTGCCAGCATCATTCGGGGGACTAGCTTCTACAATGAGCAGTTCTTC.

The chain has TRBV7-2 and TRBJ2-5; D unclear. Trimming stripped 5 bases from V and 5 bases from J, with 9 bases between. The CDR3 contains 12 residues. Germline V CDR1 and CDR2: SGHTA, FQGNSA. The chain's CDR3 is CASSLPLETQYF. CDR3 in DNA: TGTGCCAGCAGCCTCCCTTTGGAGACCCAGTACTTC.

This clone is a singleton in its sample. The chain uses TRBV7-7 and TRBJ1-5; a possible D gene is TRBD1 (6 bases). V was pared by 5 bases and J by 3 bases, with 14 bases between. The CDR3 runs to 15 residues. Germline assignment: CDR1 SSHAT and CDR2 FNYEAQ (reference sequence). CDR3 protein: CASSPSGTPNQPQHF. Written as DNA, the CDR3 is TGTGCCAGCAGCCCCTCCGGGACACCCAATCAGCCCCAGCATTTT.

The chain links TRBV25-1 to TRBJ2-7, with TRBD2 matching 13 bases. With V trimmed by 4 bases and J by 4 bases, 4 bases remained unmatched. CDR3 size: 15 residues. Germline V gives CDR1 MGHDK, CDR2 SYGVNS. CDR3 amino acids: CASSVRLAGGYEQYF. The CDR3, as DNA: TGTGCCAGCAGTGTCAGACTAGCGGGGGGATACGAGCAGTACTTC.

This clone showed up just once. V gene TRBV7-3 combines with J gene TRBJ2-5; TRBD1 matches at 7 bases. Germline V gene lookup returns CDR1 SGHTA and CDR2 FQGTGA. The CDR3 sequence is 15 residues long. V was clipped by 6 bases and J by 5 bases; unmatched bases: 12. Here the CDR3 reads CASSRGPGQRETQYF. For the CDR3, the DNA is TGTGCCAGCAGTCGCGGCCCGGGACAGAGGGAGACCCAGTACTTC.

The rearrangement links TRBV19 to TRBJ2-3; 10 nucleotides line up with TRBD1. Trimming at V came to 0 bases and at J to 1 base, leaving 4 bases not matched to a gene. Looked up from germline, CDR1 is LNHDA and CDR2 is SQIVND (reference sequence). This CDR3 comprises 17 residues. CDR3 protein: CASSIDLGTGGTDTQYF. Here the CDR3 DNA reads TGTGCCAGTAGTATAGACTTAGGGACAGGGGGCACAGATACGCAGTATTTT. The variable domain in full, with the rest retrieved from reference TRBV19 and TRBJ2-3, is DGGITQSPKYLFRKEGQNVTLSCEQNLNHDAMYWYRQDPGQGLRLIYYSQIVNDFQKGDIAEGYSVSREKKESFPLTVTSAQKNPTAFYLCASSIDLGTGGTDTQYFGPGTRLTVL.

This clone was found a few times. The rearrangement links TRBV19 to TRBJ1-1; D possibly corresponds to TRBD1 (6 bases). The ends were cut back, 4 bases at V and 1 base at J, with 7 bases in the middle. The CDR3 runs 13 residues. In germline, CDR1 is LNHDA, CDR2 SQIVND (reference sequence). The CDR3 nucleotides are TGTGCCAGTAGTACGGACAGGAACACTGAAGCTTTCTTT. Translating gives CASSTDRNTEAFF.

This clone was counted only a few times. The chain employs TRBV4-3 and TRBJ2-1, with 8 nucleotides matching TRBD2. The CDR3 sequence is 19 residues long. CDR1 and CDR2 from the germline V gene are LGHNA and YSLEER. V dropped 0 bases and J dropped 4; count of bases not matched to a gene: 14. CDR3 bases: TGCGCCAGCAGCCAAGATACGGTAGGAGCGGGAGTAAAGTACAATGAGCAGTTCTTC. Its protein is CASSQDTVGAGVKYNEQFF.

Here the CDR3 reads CASSLAQGRGNTEAFF. The CDR3 nucleotides read TGTGCCAGCAGCTTGGCCCAAGGCAGGGGGAACACTGAAGCTTTCTTT. V usage is TRBV5-6 and J usage is TRBJ1-1; tentatively, D is TRBD1 (6 bases). V was clipped by 0 bases and J by 1 base, with 13 bases between them. CDR1 is SGHDT and CDR2 is YYEEEE in the germline V gene. The CDR3 is 16 amino acids.

The chain is built from TRBV29-1 and TRBJ1-2; D not certain. CDR3 length: 12 residues. With 2 bases removed from V and 2 bases from J, the gap between germline ends came to 6 bases. The germline V gene has CDR1 SQVTM and CDR2 ANQGSEA. The CDR3: CSVESRNYGYTF. In nucleotides, the CDR3 is TGCAGCGTTGAATCCAGAAACTATGGCTACACCTTC.

This clone was seen a handful of times. The V gene is TRBV14, the J gene TRBJ2-3, with D unclear. Germline CDR1 SGHDN, CDR2 FVKESK. V shed 1 base and J shed 6 bases, with 11 bases lying between them. This CDR3 is 14 amino acids long. The DNA of the CDR3 is TGTGCCAGCAGCCAAGCCCTCTTGGGCGATACGCAGTATTTT. Amino acids: CASSQALLGDTQYF.

The chain couples TRBV19 to TRBJ2-1; no firm D call. Between the trimmed V and J ends, which lost 9 bases and 6 bases, there was a span of 30 bases. The CDR3 has 18 amino acids. The germline gives CDR1 LNHDA, CDR2 SQIVND (reference sequence). CDR3 coding DNA: TGTGCCAGCTACCCGGCCCGGGTCTTCCCCCCATCCCCCAATGAGCAGTTCTTC. Its translation is CASYPARVFPPSPNEQFF. Filled out from reference TRBV19 and TRBJ2-1, the complete variable domain reads DGGITQSPKYLFRKEGQNVTLSCEQNLNHDAMYWYRQDPGQGLRLIYYSQIVNDFQKGDIAEGYSVSREKKESFPLTVTSAQKNPTAFYLCASYPARVFPPSPNEQFFGPGTRLTVL.

V and J are TRBV7-9 and TRBJ2-7; 7 bases fit TRBD2. This CDR3 region has 11 residues. Trimming removed 11 bases from V and 7 bases from J; junction bases left unmatched: 8. Germline CDR1 reads SEHNR; CDR2 reads FQNEAQ (reference sequence). CDR3 DNA: TGTGCCTGGGGGGGAGGCTCAGAGCAGTACTTC. This gives the protein CAWGGGSEQYF.

The CDR3 protein is CASSLGQEETQYF. DNA of the CDR3: TGTGCCAGCAGTTTGGGTCAGGAAGAGACCCAGTACTTC. V usage is TRBV28 and J usage is TRBJ2-5; D gene unclear. Germline CDR1 reads MDHEN; CDR2 reads SYDVKM. This CDR3 has 13 residues. V was shortened by 3 bases and J by 3 bases, with 8 bases between the two germline ends.

The genes are TRBV11-3 and TRBJ2-7, with D maybe TRBD1 (6 bases). Germline CDR1 reads SGHNT; CDR2 reads YENEEA. V was clipped by 5 bases and J by 7 bases, with 15 bases between them. This CDR3 is built from 13 residues. CDR3 in amino acids: CASSNRVSGEQYF. The CDR3 region has the DNA TGTGCCAGCAGCAACAGGGTCTCGGGGGAGCAGTACTTC.

V usage is TRBV7-9 and J usage is TRBJ2-5; 8 nucleotides match TRBD1. From germline, CDR1 is SEHNR and CDR2 FQNEAQ (reference sequence). This CDR3 is 16 amino acids long. V dropped 1 base and J dropped 1; count of bases not matched to a gene: 5. In DNA form, the CDR3 reads TGTGCCAGCAGCTTAGGCGGAGGACAGGGCCAAGAGACCCAGTACTTC. It specifies CASSLGGGQGQETQYF. The full variable domain, its missing parts supplied by reference TRBV7-9 and TRBJ2-5, is DTGVSQNPRHKITKRGQNVTFRCDPISEHNRLYWYRQTLGQGPEFLTYFQNEAQLEKSRLLSDRFSAERPKGSFSTLEIQRTEQGDSAMYLCASSLGGGQGQETQYFGPGTRLLVL.

V and J are TRBV27 and TRBJ1-5; 8 nucleotides agree with TRBD1. Germline V gives CDR1 MNHEY, CDR2 SMNVEV (reference sequence). The CDR3 contains 14 residues. V was clipped by 6 bases and J by 3 bases; unmatched bases: 4. The CDR3 DNA sequence: TGTGCCAGCAGGACAGGGGAGGACAATCAGCCCCAGCATTTT. It is translated as CASRTGEDNQPQHF.

V is TRBV13 and J is TRBJ2-1; TRBD2 agrees at 10 bases. J gave up 2 bases and V 5 bases, and 12 bases lay outside the gene matches. The CDR3 totals 18 residues. Germline V gene data show CDR1 as PRHDT and CDR2 as FYEKMQ (reference sequence). The CDR3 spells CASSPGASGSITYNEQFF. In DNA, the CDR3 is TGTGCCAGCAGCCCCGGGGCTAGCGGGAGTATAACCTACAATGAGCAGTTCTTC.